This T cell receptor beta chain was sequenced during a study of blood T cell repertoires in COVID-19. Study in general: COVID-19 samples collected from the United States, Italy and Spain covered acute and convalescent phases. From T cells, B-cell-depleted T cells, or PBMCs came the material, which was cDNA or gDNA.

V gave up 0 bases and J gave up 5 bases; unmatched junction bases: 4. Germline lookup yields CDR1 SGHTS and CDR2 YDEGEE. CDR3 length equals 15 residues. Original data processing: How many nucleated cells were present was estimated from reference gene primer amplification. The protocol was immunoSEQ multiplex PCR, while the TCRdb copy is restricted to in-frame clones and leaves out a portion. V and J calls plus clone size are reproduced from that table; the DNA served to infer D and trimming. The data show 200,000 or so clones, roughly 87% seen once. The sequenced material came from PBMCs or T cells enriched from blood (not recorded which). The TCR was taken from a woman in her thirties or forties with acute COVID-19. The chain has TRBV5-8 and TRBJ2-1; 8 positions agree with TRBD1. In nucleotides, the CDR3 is TGTGCCAGCAGCTTGGCGAGGGACAGGAACAATGAGCAGTTCTTC. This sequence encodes CASSLARDRNNEQFF.